These T cell receptor beta chains were read from a single sample in a study of T cells after yellow fever vaccination. A single record per CDR3 protein comes from TCRdb applying MiXCR to the 5' RACE reads. The sample holds about 99,000 distinct CDR3 sequences, approximately 5.5% seen once. The sequencing here drew on CD8+ T cells sorted from PBMCs, taken 10 days after the yellow fever booster vaccination. The receptors were sampled from a man aged 18 to 29 who received the YFV17D yellow fever vaccine. Both conserved end residues are part of each CDR3. A D gene is named only where the DNA matches it firmly. Clone size is stated in some rows and not others, as once, few, many or a class when expanded.

j_gene: TRBJ2-5
abundance: -
v_gene: TRBV25-1
d_gene: TRBD1
CDR3aa: CASSESQGAAETQYF
CDR3nt: TGTGCCAGCAGTGAATCTCAGGGGGCGGCTGAGACCCAGTACTTC

j_gene: TRBJ2-6
abundance: few
v_gene: TRBV7-9
d_gene: -
CDR3aa: CASSPQGRGANVLTF
CDR3nt: TGTGCCAGCAGCCCCCAGGGTAGGGGGGCCAACGTCCTGACTTTC

j_gene: TRBJ1-5
abundance: -
v_gene: TRBV4-1
d_gene: -
CDR3aa: CASSQEMASGYQPQHF
CDR3nt: TGCGCCAGCAGCCAAGAAATGGCCTCGGGGTATCAGCCCCAGCATTTT

j_gene: TRBJ2-2
abundance: -
v_gene: TRBV9
d_gene: -
CDR3aa: CASSVPGRGANTGELFF
CDR3nt: TGTGCCAGCAGCGTGCCGGGGCGGGGCGCGAACACCGGGGAGCTGTTTTTT

j_gene: TRBJ2-1
abundance: -
v_gene: TRBV13
d_gene: TRBD1
CDR3aa: CASSFFSRTGDIQFF
CDR3nt: TGTGCCAGCAGCTTTTTTTCACGGACAGGGGATATTCAGTTCTTC

j_gene: TRBJ1-1
abundance: -
v_gene: TRBV11-2
d_gene: -
CDR3aa: CASNHFTGVEGNTEAFF
CDR3nt: TGTGCCAGCAACCACTTCACCGGGGTTGAGGGGAACACTGAAGCTTTCTTT

j_gene: TRBJ1-1
abundance: -
v_gene: TRBV7-9
d_gene: -
CDR3aa: CASSLLEFLAAEAFF
CDR3nt: TGTGCCAGCAGCCTCCTGGAGTTCCTTGCGGCTGAAGCTTTCTTT

j_gene: TRBJ1-2
abundance: few
v_gene: TRBV4-1
d_gene: TRBD1
CDR3aa: CASSQEGGVLYGYTF
CDR3nt: TGCGCCAGCAGCCAAGAAGGGGGCGTTCTTTATGGCTACACCTTC

j_gene: TRBJ2-6
abundance: -
v_gene: TRBV4-2
d_gene: -
CDR3aa: CASSQDPGYGANVLTF
CDR3nt: TGTGCCAGCAGCCAAGATCCGGGGTATGGGGCCAACGTCCTGACTTTC

j_gene: TRBJ2-1
abundance: few
v_gene: TRBV19
d_gene: -
CDR3aa: CASSIRWGNEQFF
CDR3nt: TGTGCCAGTAGTATCCGGTGGGGGAATGAGCAGTTCTTC

j_gene: TRBJ1-1
abundance: few
v_gene: TRBV4-3
d_gene: TRBD1
CDR3aa: CASSRQGDAEAFF
CDR3nt: TGCGCCAGCAGCCGACAGGGGGATGCTGAAGCTTTCTTT

j_gene: TRBJ2-1
abundance: few
v_gene: TRBV5-8
d_gene: -
CDR3aa: CASSLAGLYSYNEQFF
CDR3nt: TGTGCCAGCAGCTTGGCCGGGCTGTACAGCTACAATGAGCAGTTCTTC

j_gene: TRBJ2-3
abundance: many
v_gene: TRBV29-1
d_gene: TRBD1
CDR3aa: CSVDTGDPPDTQYF
CDR3nt: TGCAGCGTTGATACAGGGGACCCCCCAGATACGCAGTATTTT

j_gene: TRBJ2-5
abundance: many
v_gene: TRBV6-4
d_gene: -
CDR3aa: CASSETGGASETQYF
CDR3nt: TGTGCCAGCAGCGAAACCGGGGGAGCATCAGAGACCCAGTACTTC

j_gene: TRBJ2-3
abundance: few
v_gene: TRBV27
d_gene: TRBD2
CDR3aa: CASSLGLVPTDTQYF
CDR3nt: TGTGCCAGCAGTTTGGGACTAGTCCCCACAGATACGCAGTATTTT

j_gene: TRBJ2-1
abundance: few
v_gene: TRBV5-1
d_gene: TRBD2
CDR3aa: CASSSYLTSGGNEQFF
CDR3nt: TGCGCCAGCAGCTCATACTTAACTAGCGGGGGGAATGAGCAGTTCTTC

j_gene: TRBJ1-2
abundance: few
v_gene: TRBV19
d_gene: -
CDR3aa: CASMTGYAGYTF
CDR3nt: TGTGCCAGTATGACGGGATACGCTGGCTACACCTTC

j_gene: TRBJ2-3
abundance: -
v_gene: TRBV7-9
d_gene: TRBD2
CDR3aa: CASSSKLAGGEDTQYF
CDR3nt: TGTGCCAGCAGCTCGAAACTAGCGGGGGGTGAAGATACGCAGTATTTT

j_gene: TRBJ1-5
abundance: -
v_gene: TRBV7-6
d_gene: -
CDR3aa: CASSLAEYSNQPQHF
CDR3nt: TGTGCCAGCAGCTTAGCAGAGTATAGCAATCAGCCCCAGCATTTT

j_gene: TRBJ2-2
abundance: once
v_gene: TRBV11-3
d_gene: -
CDR3aa: CASSGPSSRELFF
CDR3nt: TGTGCCAGCAGCGGGCCTAGTAGCAGGGAGCTGTTTTTT

j_gene: TRBJ1-5
abundance: -
v_gene: TRBV6-2/TRBV6-3
d_gene: -
CDR3aa: CASSYLQGTMNNQPQHF
CDR3nt: TGTGCCAGCAGCTACCTACAGGGAACAATGAACAATCAGCCCCAGCATTTT

j_gene: TRBJ2-7
abundance: few
v_gene: TRBV6-5
d_gene: TRBD2
CDR3aa: CASTRLAGGTYEQYF
CDR3nt: TGTGCCAGCACCCGACTAGCGGGGGGTACCTACGAGCAGTACTTC

j_gene: TRBJ1-1
abundance: few
v_gene: TRBV27
d_gene: -
CDR3aa: CASSFLGEGTEAFF
CDR3nt: TGTGCCAGCAGTTTTTTGGGTGAGGGCACTGAAGCTTTCTTT

j_gene: TRBJ1-2
abundance: few
v_gene: TRBV12-5
d_gene: -
CDR3aa: CASGLAGSGYGYTF
CDR3nt: TGTGCTAGTGGTTTGGCAGGGTCGGGCTATGGCTACACCTTC

j_gene: TRBJ2-7
abundance: few
v_gene: TRBV7-9
d_gene: TRBD2
CDR3aa: CASTSIGGGLAAYEQYF
CDR3nt: TGTGCCAGCACCTCAATAGGGGGGGGACTAGCGGCCTACGAGCAGTACTTC

j_gene: TRBJ2-3
abundance: many
v_gene: TRBV29-1
d_gene: -
CDR3aa: CSVRKDGSSSTDTQYF
CDR3nt: TGCAGCGTTCGCAAGGACGGCTCCTCTAGCACAGATACGCAGTATTTT

j_gene: TRBJ2-3
abundance: -
v_gene: TRBV7-9
d_gene: TRBD1
CDR3aa: CASSGWDRGTDTQYF
CDR3nt: TGTGCCAGCAGCGGTTGGGACAGGGGCACAGATACGCAGTATTTT

j_gene: TRBJ1-1
abundance: few
v_gene: TRBV3-1
d_gene: -
CDR3aa: CASSQVRLMNTEAFF
CDR3nt: TGTGCCAGCAGCCAAGTCCGGTTAATGAACACTGAAGCTTTCTTT

j_gene: TRBJ1-1
abundance: -
v_gene: TRBV5-5
d_gene: TRBD1
CDR3aa: CASSPQDRDLTEAFF
CDR3nt: TGTGCCAGCAGCCCCCAAGACAGGGATCTCACTGAAGCTTTCTTT

j_gene: TRBJ1-2
abundance: few
v_gene: TRBV4-1
d_gene: -
CDR3aa: CASSQVPRDGYTF
CDR3nt: TGCGCCAGCAGCCAAGTTCCCCGGGATGGCTACACCTTC

j_gene: TRBJ2-1
abundance: many
v_gene: TRBV6-2/TRBV6-3
d_gene: TRBD1
CDR3aa: CASSPLRDRVDNEQFF
CDR3nt: TGTGCCAGCAGTCCCCTCCGGGACAGGGTGGACAATGAGCAGTTCTTC

j_gene: TRBJ1-2
abundance: -
v_gene: TRBV7-9
d_gene: -
CDR3aa: CASSFVQASRDYGYTF
CDR3nt: TGTGCCAGCAGCTTTGTACAGGCCTCAAGGGACTATGGCTACACCTTC

j_gene: TRBJ1-1
abundance: -
v_gene: TRBV29-1
d_gene: -
CDR3aa: CSVEEGRNTEAFF
CDR3nt: TGCAGCGTTGAGGAGGGGCGGAACACTGAAGCTTTCTTT

j_gene: TRBJ2-4
abundance: few
v_gene: TRBV9
d_gene: -
CDR3aa: CASSLFGTVTNIQYF
CDR3nt: TGTGCCAGCAGCCTCTTCGGGACCGTGACTAACATTCAGTACTTC

j_gene: TRBJ2-5
abundance: -
v_gene: TRBV24-1
d_gene: -
CDR3aa: CATSDLRGEETQYF
CDR3nt: TGTGCCACCAGTGATTTGAGGGGCGAAGAGACCCAGTACTTC

j_gene: TRBJ2-3
abundance: many
v_gene: TRBV7-9
d_gene: -
CDR3aa: CASTSHLLGLTDTQYF
CDR3nt: TGTGCCAGCACCTCCCATCTATTGGGGCTCACAGATACGCAGTATTTT

j_gene: TRBJ2-1
abundance: few
v_gene: TRBV6-1
d_gene: -
CDR3aa: CASSVGRTFSYNEQFF
CDR3nt: TGTGCCAGCAGTGTGGGGCGCACCTTCTCCTACAATGAGCAGTTCTTC

j_gene: TRBJ2-7
abundance: few
v_gene: TRBV20-1
d_gene: -
CDR3aa: CSARDRANPYEQYF
CDR3nt: TGCAGTGCTAGAGATCGGGCGAACCCCTACGAGCAGTACTTC

j_gene: TRBJ1-1
abundance: few
v_gene: TRBV20-1
d_gene: -
CDR3aa: CSVPWGYTEAFF
CDR3nt: TGCAGTGTCCCATGGGGATACACTGAAGCTTTCTTT

j_gene: TRBJ2-5
abundance: few
v_gene: TRBV7-2
d_gene: TRBD2
CDR3aa: CASSPSGGLQETQYF
CDR3nt: TGTGCCAGCAGTCCTAGCGGGGGGTTACAAGAGACCCAGTACTTC

j_gene: TRBJ1-2
abundance: -
v_gene: TRBV27
d_gene: -
CDR3aa: CASRPLWGDKEYGYTF
CDR3nt: TGTGCCAGCAGGCCACTCTGGGGGGACAAGGAGTACGGCTACACCTTC

j_gene: TRBJ2-3
abundance: -
v_gene: TRBV6-5
d_gene: -
CDR3aa: CAGSYGYTQYF
CDR3nt: TGTGCCGGCAGTTATGGGTATACGCAGTATTTT

j_gene: TRBJ1-1
abundance: few
v_gene: TRBV14
d_gene: -
CDR3aa: CASSQDGFRNTEAFF
CDR3nt: TGTGCCAGCAGCCAAGATGGGTTCCGGAACACTGAAGCTTTCTTT

j_gene: TRBJ2-3
abundance: -
v_gene: TRBV7-8
d_gene: -
CDR3aa: CASSLILPPADTQYF
CDR3nt: TGTGCCAGCAGCTTAATACTACCCCCTGCAGATACGCAGTATTTT

j_gene: TRBJ1-1
abundance: few
v_gene: TRBV10-3
d_gene: -
CDR3aa: CAISESGAGTEAFF
CDR3nt: TGTGCCATCAGTGAGTCAGGGGCAGGGACTGAAGCTTTCTTT

j_gene: TRBJ1-1
abundance: many
v_gene: TRBV27
d_gene: -
CDR3aa: CASSPLGYTEAFF
CDR3nt: TGTGCCAGCAGTCCTTTGGGGTACACTGAAGCTTTCTTT

j_gene: TRBJ2-3
abundance: -
v_gene: TRBV10-3
d_gene: TRBD1
CDR3aa: CAISEQGATDTQYF
CDR3nt: TGTGCCATCAGTGAGCAGGGGGCCACAGATACGCAGTATTTT

j_gene: TRBJ1-5
abundance: -
v_gene: TRBV27
d_gene: -
CDR3aa: CASSVAGLRNQPQHF
CDR3nt: TGTGCCAGCAGTGTGGCAGGGCTCCGCAATCAGCCCCAGCATTTT

j_gene: TRBJ2-7
abundance: -
v_gene: TRBV12-3/TRBV12-4
d_gene: TRBD2
CDR3aa: CASSLGQKRGGEQYF
CDR3nt: TGTGCCAGCAGTTTAGGTCAGAAGCGGGGAGGCGAGCAGTACTTC

j_gene: TRBJ2-2
abundance: few
v_gene: TRBV12-3/TRBV12-4
d_gene: -
CDR3aa: CASTSPGELFF
CDR3nt: TGTGCCAGCACCTCCCCCGGGGAGCTGTTTTTT

j_gene: TRBJ1-2
abundance: many
v_gene: TRBV14
d_gene: -
CDR3aa: CASSSWLYGYTF
CDR3nt: TGTGCCAGCAGCAGTTGGCTCTATGGCTACACCTTC

j_gene: TRBJ1-2
abundance: -
v_gene: TRBV19
d_gene: -
CDR3aa: CASTWDKTNYGYTF
CDR3nt: TGTGCCAGTACCTGGGACAAGACTAACTATGGCTACACCTTC

j_gene: TRBJ2-3
abundance: -
v_gene: TRBV27
d_gene: TRBD2
CDR3aa: CASSSAGVSTDTQYF
CDR3nt: TGTGCCAGCAGTTCGGCGGGGGTTAGCACAGATACGCAGTATTTT